These T cell receptor beta chains were read from a single sample in a study of beta chain features in type 1 diabetes. The method was immunoSEQ multiplex PCR; TCRdb's version includes in-frame clones alone and lacks a portion of them. The data show 140,000 to 150,000 clones, about 12% seen once. Input material: central memory CD4+ T cells from blood. These receptors were taken from a man in his late teens or twenties with type 1 diabetes. Each CDR3 is given with its conserved first and last residue. Each record gives: CDR3 length, clone size, D gene, J gene, V gene, CDR3 protein, CDR3 DNA. The D gene is left open where the match is weak. Rows give clone size only sometimes, using once, few, many, or a class for an expanded clone.

15 | NA | TRBD2 | TRBJ2-5 | TRBV5-1 | CASSLDLAGAETQYF | TGCGCCAGCAGCTTGGATTTAGCGGGGGCAGAGACCCAGTACTTC
13 | few | NA | TRBJ1-3 | TRBV7-8 | CASSIQSGNTIYF | TGTGCCAGCAGCATACAGAGCGGGAACACCATATATTTT
17 | NA | TRBD1 | TRBJ2-1 | TRBV14 | CASSRREWTGGHNEQFF | TGTGCCAGCAGCAGGCGAGAGTGGACAGGGGGCCACAATGAGCAGTTCTTC
14 | NA | TRBD1 | TRBJ1-4 | TRBV28 | CASSEGTGRVKLFF | TGTGCCAGCAGTGAAGGGACAGGGAGGGTAAAACTGTTTTTT
13 | NA | TRBD1 | TRBJ2-7 | TRBV6-6 | CASSPTGGDEQYF | TGTGCCAGCAGCCCCACAGGGGGCGACGAGCAGTACTTC
14 | many | NA | TRBJ1-4 | TRBV18 | CASSPPSTDEKLFF | TGTGCCAGCTCACCACCGTCGACGGATGAAAAACTGTTTTTT
15 | few | TRBD1 | TRBJ1-1 | TRBV30 | CAWSRDSDQNTEAFF | TGTGCCTGGAGCAGGGACAGCGATCAAAACACTGAAGCTTTCTTT
18 | NA | TRBD1 | TRBJ2-7 | TRBV6-1 | CASSEKPPSQGARNEQYF | TGTGCCAGCAGTGAAAAGCCCCCAAGTCAGGGGGCTCGGAACGAGCAGTACTTC
14 | NA | NA | TRBJ1-2 | TRBV5-1 | CASSPSVGNYGYTF | TGCGCCAGCAGCCCCTCCGTTGGCAACTATGGCTACACCTTC
12 | few | NA | TRBJ2-7 | TRBV11-2 | CASSRDFYEQYF | TGTGCCAGCAGCCGGGACTTCTACGAGCAGTACTTC